The subject of this entry is one T cell receptor (beta chain). These data are taken from a study of T-cell reconstitution after alpha-beta-depleted transplantation in children. TCRbeta library construction was performed incorporating unique molecular identifiers. TCRdb itself ran the PCR reads through MiXCR, one entry per CDR3 protein. This table holds a few hundred thousand distinct CDR3 sequences, around 19% found once. The germline CDR1 and CDR2 sequences are SQVTM and ANQGSEA. CDR3 length: 12 residues. Trimming removed 4 bases at V and 10 bases at J, with 14 bases between. This sequence was found in a human donor who donated a stem cell graft to a child with acute lymphoblastic leukemia. The sequencing used PBMCs from the stem cell graft donor, collected from the stem cell graft. The chain links TRBV29-1 to TRBJ2-1; D remains ambiguous. The CDR3 region is CSVVGATREQFF. The CDR3 DNA is TGCAGCGTTGTGGGTGCTACGAGGGAGCAGTTCTTC.